This T cell receptor (beta chain) was retrieved from a study of human T cells and chemical hapten exposure. TCRdb re-analysed the RACE reads in MiXCR, keeping a single row per CDR3 protein. This sample has some 96,000 distinct CDR3 sequences, with 9% to 9.5% found just once. The sample's time point: patch test 2, 6 weeks after DPC sensitization. The sample's treatment: therapeutic diphenylcyclopropenone sensitization with weekly scalp DPC. Donors, patients with alopecia ranging from 18 to 70 years old and judged suitable for DPC, provided samples. This clonotype was sampled from a woman in her thirties or forties with alopecia areata. Some clones in this sample may be carry-over from other donors' samples. The source material was whole blood, sampled in connection with sensitization to the hapten diphenylcyclopropenone (DPC).

The DNA of the CDR3 is TGTGCCAGCAGTCGCCCGGGTTCCGAGCAGTACTTC. It translates to CASSRPGSEQYF. The chain couples TRBV6-2 or TRBV6-3 to TRBJ2-7; unclear D gene. Between the trimmed V and J ends, which lost 5 bases and 6 bases, there was a span of 11 bases. CDR1 and CDR2 from the germline V gene are MNHEY and SVGEGT. The CDR3 runs to 12 residues.